The rows below give T cell receptor beta chains drawn from one sample of a study of radiotherapy plus CTLA-4 blockade in lung cancer. The protocol was immunoSEQ multiplex PCR, while the TCRdb copy is restricted to in-frame clones and leaves out a portion. The repertoire holds about 98,000 clones, with approximately 78% as singletons. The sample was peripheral blood, taken from a patient treated with radiotherapy plus ipilimumab. These receptor sequences come from a human donor with non-small cell lung cancer who had a partial response to radiotherapy plus ipilimumab. Each CDR3 is given with its conserved first and last residue. D genes are given only for firm matches. Clone size appears in some rows only: once, few, many, or a class for an expanded clone.

>TRBJ2-3|once|TRBV9|14|-
TGTGCCAGCAGCGTAGGTCCGGCCTACGGGGTGCAGTATTTT
CASSVGPAYGVQYF
>TRBJ1-3|-|TRBV28|14|-
TGTGCCAGCAGCTCCCCAGGGGAGAGGAACACCATATATTTT
CASSSPGERNTIYF
>TRBJ2-5|-|TRBV5-1|15|-
TGCGCCAGCAGCTTTCCCCAGGGGATACAAGAGACCCAGTACTTC
CASSFPQGIQETQYF
>TRBJ1-5|-|TRBV5-8|14|-
TGTGCCAGCAGCTTGGGGCGGGTCAATCAGCCCCAGCATTTT
CASSLGRVNQPQHF
>TRBJ2-7|-|TRBV28|14|TRBD2
TGTGCCAGCACCTTAAGCGGGGGGCCGGGCGAGCAGTACTTC
CASTLSGGPGEQYF
>TRBJ1-5|-|TRBV9|15|-
TGTGCCAGCAGCGTAGACGGCAGGAATAATCAGCCCCAGCATTTT
CASSVDGRNNQPQHF
>TRBJ1-2|-|TRBV7-2|13|-
TGTGCCAGCAGCTTAAGGGGAAATGGTGGCTACACCTTC
CASSLRGNGGYTF
>TRBJ2-3|once|TRBV5-6|17|-
TGTGCCAGCAGCTGGGGAGGAAGGACAACACACACAGATACGCAGTATTTT
CASSWGGRTTHTDTQYF
>TRBJ1-1|once|TRBV29-1|11|-
TGCAGCGCGGTCAGGGACACTGAAGCTTTCTTT
CSAVRDTEAFF
>TRBJ2-6|-|TRBV6-5|15|-
TGTGCCAGCAGTTACGAGGGCACTGGGGCCAACGTCCTGACTTTC
CASSYEGTGANVLTF
>TRBJ2-7|once|TRBV19|15|TRBD1
TGTGCCAGTAGTACCTTTGCAGGGGGCAAGTACGAGCAGTACTTC
CASSTFAGGKYEQYF
>TRBJ2-1|-|TRBV4-2|16|-
TGTGCCAGCAGCCTTTCCGTAGCGGCAACCTACAATGAGCAGTTCTTC
CASSLSVAATYNEQFF
>TRBJ2-7|-|TRBV6-1|14|TRBD1
TGTGCCAGCAGTCCCCGGGACAGGGGGTACGAGCAGTACTTC
CASSPRDRGYEQYF
>TRBJ2-5|-|TRBV10-3|16|TRBD2
TGTGCCATCAGTGGGACTAGCGGGAGGTCCCAAGAGACCCAGTACTTC
CAISGTSGRSQETQYF
>TRBJ2-1|-|TRBV14|14|-
TGTGCCAGCAGCCTACTGGGCACAGGGAATGAGCAGTTCTTC
CASSLLGTGNEQFF
>TRBJ2-7|few|TRBV28|13|-
TGTGCCAGCAGTTGGGGCCCTTCCTACGAGCAGTACTTC
CASSWGPSYEQYF
>TRBJ1-1|-|TRBV7-9|15|TRBD1
TGTGCCAGCAGCCCAGGGACAGGGGTCAACACTGAAGCTTTCTTT
CASSPGTGVNTEAFF
>TRBJ2-5|-|TRBV28|15|-
TGTGCCAGCAGCCCTCCGGGACAAGCTGAGGAGACCCAGTACTTC
CASSPPGQAEETQYF
>TRBJ2-7|-|TRBV7-8|16|TRBD2
TGTGCCAGCAGCTTAAATAGCGGGAGGCTTTCCTACGAGCAGTACTTC
CASSLNSGRLSYEQYF
>TRBJ2-3|-|TRBV5-1|16|TRBD2
TGCGCCAGCAGCCCCGGACTAGCGGGATCCACAGATACGCAGTATTTT
CASSPGLAGSTDTQYF
>TRBJ2-3|-|TRBV5-4|11|-
TGTGCCAGCAGCCCAGGGGACACGCAGTATTTT
CASSPGDTQYF
>TRBJ1-1|few|TRBV29-1|12|TRBD1
TGCAGCGGCCAGGGGGCTAGCACTGAAGCTTTCTTT
CSGQGASTEAFF
>TRBJ1-1|-|TRBV28|16|TRBD1
TGTGCCAGCAGTTTCACAGGACAGGGGGCGCAAACTGAAGCTTTCTTT
CASSFTGQGAQTEAFF
>TRBJ1-5|-|TRBV2|15|TRBD1
TGTGCCAGCAGTGGACAGGGGTCCGGCAATCAGCCCCAGCATTTT
CASSGQGSGNQPQHF
>TRBJ2-7|-|TRBV15|14|TRBD2
TGTGCCACCAGCAGACGACTAGCGGGCAACGAGCAGTACTTC
CATSRRLAGNEQYF
>TRBJ1-5|-|TRBV19|15|TRBD1
TGTGCCAGTAGCCTGGGACAGGTCCAAAATCAGCCCCAGCATTTT
CASSLGQVQNQPQHF
>TRBJ2-1|-|TRBV7-3|15|TRBD2
TGTGCCAGCAGCCTGGGACTATCGACCTCGTATGAGCAGTTCTTC
CASSLGLSTSYEQFF
>TRBJ1-2|-|TRBV11-2|14|-
TGTGCCAGCAGCCAGGGATCTACTAACTATGGCTACACCTTC
CASSQGSTNYGYTF
>TRBJ1-1|-|TRBV7-3|15|TRBD1
TGTGCCAGCAGCATCATGGGACAGGGGGGGACTGAAGCTTTCTTT
CASSIMGQGGTEAFF
>TRBJ1-5|few|TRBV19|17|-
TGTGCCAGTAGTATAACCTCGGTCGAGCTTAGCAATCAGCCCCAGCATTTT
CASSITSVELSNQPQHF
>TRBJ2-5|-|TRBV7-8|13|-
TGTGCCAGCAACCTGGTGGCAGGAGAGACCCAGTACTTC
CASNLVAGETQYF
>TRBJ2-7|-|TRBV28|14|TRBD2
TGTGCCAGCAGTCTGGGGGGGACTCCAGGGGAGCAGTACTTC
CASSLGGTPGEQYF
>TRBJ2-3|-|TRBV7-8|19|-
TGTGCCAGCAGCTTACGCGGCGATAGTAGTGGGGGACTGACAGATACGCAGTATTTT
CASSLRGDSSGGLTDTQYF
>TRBJ2-5|-|TRBV9|14|-
TGTGCCAGCAGTGTAGATTGGGTGCCAGGGACCCAGTACTTC
CASSVDWVPGTQYF
>TRBJ1-3|-|TRBV18|15|TRBD1
TGTGCCAGCTCACCCCAGGGGGCCTCTGGAAACACCATATATTTT
CASSPQGASGNTIYF
>TRBJ2-1|few|TRBV6-5|15|TRBD2
TGTGCCAGCAGTTACTCGACTAGCGGACACAATGAGCAGTTCTTC
CASSYSTSGHNEQFF
>TRBJ1-3|-|TRBV25-1|18|TRBD1
TGTGCCAGCAGTGAATTCCCCCGGACAGGGGGCGCTGGAAACACCATATATTTT
CASSEFPRTGGAGNTIYF
>TRBJ2-2|-|TRBV30|16|TRBD2
TGTGCCTGGAGCCCCGGACTAGCGTCGAACACCGGGGAGCTGTTTTTT
CAWSPGLASNTGELFF
>TRBJ2-7|-|TRBV10-1|20|TRBD2
TGCGCCAGCGGTTTCACCGGGACGTATAGTCCTAGCGGATTCTTCTACGAGCAGTACTTC
CASGFTGTYSPSGFFYEQYF
>TRBJ2-1|-|TRBV7-3|15|TRBD2
TGTGCCAGCAGCGAACTAGCGGGAGGATACAATGAGCAGTTCTTC
CASSELAGGYNEQFF
>TRBJ2-4|-|TRBV15|15|-
TGTGCCACCAGCAGAGATCTAGAGCAGGGAAACATTCAGTACTTC
CATSRDLEQGNIQYF
>TRBJ2-3|-|TRBV27|14|-
TGTGCCAGCAGCGGAAGCCGGGGCACAGATACGCAGTATTTT
CASSGSRGTDTQYF
>TRBJ2-7|few|TRBV4-2|12|-
TGTGCCAGCAGCCTGGACGGGGACGAGCAGTACTTC
CASSLDGDEQYF
>TRBJ1-3|-|TRBV6-6|15|TRBD1
TGTGCCAGCAGACTACAGGGGGCCTCTGGAAACACCATATATTTT
CASRLQGASGNTIYF
>TRBJ2-1|-|TRBV5-1|14|TRBD2
TGCGCCAGCAGCTTGGGGCGGGAGATCAATGAGCAGTTCTTC
CASSLGREINEQFF
>TRBJ2-2|-|TRBV19|15|-
TGTGCCAGTAGTATAGACGGTACGAACACCGGGGAGCTGTTTTTT
CASSIDGTNTGELFF
>TRBJ1-1|-|TRBV28|14|-
TGTGCCAGCAGTTTCCAGCTAGCGAACACTGAAGCTTTCTTT
CASSFQLANTEAFF